A single sample gave rise to the 28 T cell receptor beta chains below, sequenced in a study of vaccination and CD4 T cells after COVID-19. These receptors have no known antigen. The sample's treatment: approximately nine-day PBMC culture with coronavirus spike peptide pools or control peptides (ViraFEST assay). The Oncomine TCR Beta short-read assay was applied to DNA of cultured CD4+ T cells. TCRdb reanalysed the PCR reads using MiXCR and keeps one entry per CDR3 protein. The table includes about 11,000 distinct CDR3 sequences, approximately 41% detected once. The sample was CD4+ T cells from blood, cultured in vitro. These receptors originate from a human donor who had recovered from COVID-19.

This clonotype has a handful of counts. The chain employs TRBV15 and TRBJ2-6; D call uncertain. Per the germline V gene, CDR1 is LNHNV and CDR2 is YYDKDF (reference sequence). V lost 0 bases and J lost 1, with 4 bases in between. The CDR3 totals 15 residues. The CDR3 region has the DNA TGTGCCACCAGCAGAGAGGGTTCTGGGGCCAACGTCCTGACTTTC. Its translation is CATSREGSGANVLTF.

The J gene is TRBJ1-4, the V gene TRBV24-1; TRBD1 aligns across 8 bases. Trimming cost V 3 bases and J 3 bases; bases outside gene matches: 5. The CDR3 runs to 16 residues. The germline V gene has CDR1 KGHDR and CDR2 SFDVKD. The CDR3 is CATSDPQGASNEKLFF. CDR3 sequence (DNA): TGTGCCACCAGTGATCCCCAGGGGGCTTCTAATGAAAAACTGTTTTTT.

The chain is built from TRBV6-1 and TRBJ1-2; D is uncertain. Deletions cut 2 bases from V and 1 base from J, with 11 bases between. There are 15 residues in the CDR3. The V gene's germline CDR1 is MNHNS and CDR2 SASEGT. Here the CDR3 reads CASSEMNRLNYGYTF. CDR3 DNA: TGTGCCAGCAGTGAAATGAATCGCCTTAACTATGGCTACACCTTC.

The chain combines TRBV19 with TRBJ1-1, with 9 nucleotides matching TRBD1. The V segment lost 5 bases and the J segment 5 bases; nucleotides outside the gene matches: 9. The CDR3 extends over 15 amino acids. Germline assignment: CDR1 LNHDA and CDR2 SQIVND (reference sequence). CDR3 bases: TGTGCCAGTAGTCCTTCGGGACAGGGCCGGACTGAAGCTTTCTTT. Translation gives CASSPSGQGRTEAFF. The whole variable domain, filled in from reference TRBV19 and TRBJ1-1, reads DGGITQSPKYLFRKEGQNVTLSCEQNLNHDAMYWYRQDPGQGLRLIYYSQIVNDFQKGDIAEGYSVSREKKESFPLTVTSAQKNPTAFYLCASSPSGQGRTEAFFGQGTRLTVV.

V gene TRBV11-3 combines with J gene TRBJ2-7, with D possibly called TRBD1 or TRBD2 (5 bases each). In germline, CDR1 is SGHNT, CDR2 YENEEA. The V end was cut by 0 bases, the J end by 2 bases, with 20 bases between. The CDR3 contains 18 residues. CDR3 residues: CASSLEWSLGDGTYEQYF. Here the CDR3 DNA reads TGTGCCAGCAGCTTAGAATGGAGTTTAGGGGACGGAACCTACGAGCAGTACTTC.

In its sample, this clonotype was seen a few times. V is TRBV6-1 and J is TRBJ1-1; 8 positions match TRBD1. Germline V gene lookup returns CDR1 MNHNS and CDR2 SASEGT. The length of the CDR3 is 15 residues. J lost 1 base, V lost 8 bases, and 9 bases had no gene match. The CDR3 region has the DNA TGTGCCAGCGGAATCAGGGGGCTCGGGAACACTGAAGCTTTCTTT. Translation: CASGIRGLGNTEAFF.

The rearrangement links TRBV20-1 to TRBJ2-1; possibly TRBD2 for D (6 bases). Trimming pared 5 bases from V and 5 bases from J, leaving 19 bases between. Germline V gene data show CDR1 as DFQATT and CDR2 as SNEGSKA (reference sequence). CDR3 length: 15 residues. CDR3 protein: CSAGPSRGSHNEQFF. The CDR3 DNA follows: TGCAGTGCTGGTCCTTCGCGGGGAAGTCACAATGAGCAGTTCTTC.

The chain combines TRBV5-1 with TRBJ2-1; 10 bases agree with TRBD2. J lost 3 bases, V lost 4 bases, and 1 base had no gene match. The CDR3 has 14 residues. Per the germline V gene, CDR1 is SGHRS and CDR2 is YFSETQ. CDR3 residues: CASSSGGGYNEQFF. CDR3 nucleotides: TGCGCCAGCAGCAGCGGGGGGGGCTACAATGAGCAGTTCTTC. The full variable domain, in which reference TRBV5-1 and TRBJ2-1 provide the parts outside the CDR3, is KAGVTQTPRYLIKTRGQQVTLSCSPISGHRSVSWYQQTPGQGLQFLFEYFSETQRNKGNFPGRFSGRQFSNSRSEMNVSTLELGDSALYLCASSSGGGYNEQFFGPGTRLTVL.

The chain uses TRBV11-3 and TRBJ2-7; 7 positions agree with TRBD1. This CDR3 has 15 residues. The V and J ends lost 6 bases and 3 bases, in that order; junction bases with no gene match: 11. The germline gives CDR1 SGHNT, CDR2 YENEEA. The CDR3 DNA reads as TGTGCCAGCAGGGAAGCTAATCACAGGGGCTACGAGCAGTACTTC. This encodes CASREANHRGYEQYF.

CDR3 in DNA: TGTGCCAGCAGTTTACTAGGGCGTGGACAGCCCCAGCATTTT. Translating it yields CASSLLGRGQPQHF. The chain links TRBV12-3 or TRBV12-4 to TRBJ1-5; D not certain. The CDR3 totals 14 residues. V shed 2 bases and J shed 7 bases, with 12 bases lying between them.

The rearrangement uses TRBV6-2 or TRBV6-3 and TRBJ2-3, with 9 bases lining up with TRBD2. Germline assignment: CDR1 MNHEY and CDR2 SVGEGT. CDR3 size: 14 residues. Trimming cost V 5 bases and J 3 bases; bases outside gene matches: 3. The CDR3 reads CASSAGGWTDTQYF. Written as DNA, the CDR3 is TGTGCCAGCAGTGCGGGGGGGTGGACAGATACGCAGTATTTT.

V usage is TRBV6-5 and J usage is TRBJ2-3; TRBD1 agrees at 10 bases. J was trimmed by 0 bases and V by 4 bases; bases with no gene match: 7. Germline CDR1 reads MNHEY; CDR2 reads SVGAGI. The CDR3 spans 17 residues. CDR3 protein: CASSWDRGAASTDTQYF. Written as DNA, the CDR3 is TGTGCCAGCAGTTGGGACAGGGGTGCGGCTAGCACAGATACGCAGTATTTT.

This clonotype was observed a handful of times. The chain carries TRBV20-1 and TRBJ2-4, with D possibly being TRBD1 (5 bases). Germline loops: CDR1 DFQATT, CDR2 SNEGSKA (reference sequence). The CDR3 extends over 14 amino acids. With 3 bases removed from V and 1 base from J, the gap between germline ends came to 10 bases. The CDR3 coding sequence is TGCAGTGCTAGGCAGGGCTTTGCCAAAAACATTCAGTACTTC. The encoded protein is CSARQGFAKNIQYF.

The gene calls are TRBV11-2 and TRBJ2-2; possibly TRBD1 or TRBD2 for D (5 bases each). Germline values: CDR1 SGHAT, CDR2 FQNNGV. There are 15 residues in the CDR3. V lost 4 bases and J lost 6, with 15 bases in between. The CDR3 sequence: CASSSPGRRAGELFF. The CDR3 region has the DNA TGTGCCAGCAGCTCACCGGGACGCCGGGCCGGGGAGCTGTTTTTT. Using reference TRBV11-2 and TRBJ2-2 for the parts outside the CDR3, the full variable domain is EAGVAQSPRYKIIEKRQSVAFWCNPISGHATLYWYQQILGQGPKLLIQFQNNGVVDDSQLPKDRFSAERLKGVDSTLKIQPAKLEDSAVYLCASSSPGRRAGELFFGEGSRLTVL.

This clonotype has more than one count but fewer than ten. The chain has TRBV18 and TRBJ1-2; 12 bases map to TRBD1. V lost 0 bases to trimming and J lost 7 bases; unmatched junction nucleotides: 3. Germline CDR1 is KGHSH and CDR2 is LQKENI. The CDR3 runs to 15 residues. The CDR3 DNA sequence: TGTGCCAGCTCACCACCGGGACAGGGGGCTAGTGGCTACACCTTC. Residues: CASSPPGQGASGYTF.

The V and J genes are TRBV7-9 and TRBJ2-7; D is possibly TRBD1 (6 bases). Trimming took off 5 bases at V and 3 bases at J, with 11 bases between the two ends. The CDR3 totals 13 residues. The germline gives CDR1 SEHNR, CDR2 FQNEAQ (reference sequence). The CDR3 spells CASSTTGSYEQYF. The CDR3 nucleotides read TGTGCCAGCAGCACAACAGGGAGCTACGAGCAGTACTTC.

This sequence joins TRBV7-9 and TRBJ1-5, with D possibly TRBD1 on 5 matching bases. The CDR3 extends over 16 amino acids. Trimming removed 0 bases at V and 3 bases at J, with 12 bases between. CDR1 and CDR2 (germline): SEHNR, FQNEAQ (reference sequence). DNA of the CDR3: TGTGCCAGCAGCTTAGCGTCGGCACAGGACAATCAGCCCCAGCATTTT. Amino acids: CASSLASAQDNQPQHF. The whole variable domain, filled in from reference TRBV7-9 and TRBJ1-5, reads DTGVSQNPRHKITKRGQNVTFRCDPISEHNRLYWYRQTLGQGPEFLTYFQNEAQLEKSRLLSDRFSAERPKGSFSTLEIQRTEQGDSAMYLCASSLASAQDNQPQHFGDGTRLSIL.

This clonotype was found a few times. The chain employs TRBV20-1 and TRBJ2-5; TRBD1 matches 9 bases. CDR1 is DFQATT, CDR2 SNEGSKA, per germline (reference sequence). This CDR3 contains 15 residues. J was trimmed by 2 bases and V by 1 base; bases with no gene match: 5. The CDR3 bases are TGCAGTGCTAGAGCTCTAGGACAGGGGCAAGAGACCCAGTACTTC. Residues: CSARALGQGQETQYF.

The chain couples TRBV20-1 to TRBJ2-5, with TRBD2 identical over 8 bases. The CDR3 covers 14 residues. The germline CDR1 and CDR2 sequences are DFQATT and SNEGSKA (reference sequence). Trimming removed 5 bases from V and 1 base from J; junction bases left unmatched: 6. The CDR3: CSAYAGGRQETQYF. CDR3 coding DNA: TGCAGTGCTTATGCGGGGGGCCGCCAAGAGACCCAGTACTTC.

The gene calls are TRBV3-1 and TRBJ1-1, with 7 bases identical to TRBD1. This CDR3 comprises 15 residues. Germline V gene sequence: CDR1 LGHDT, CDR2 YNNKEL (reference sequence). Germline trimming cut 4 bases from V and 0 bases from J; bases unmatched to any gene: 5. CDR3 in DNA: TGTGCCAGCAGCCCTCTAGACAGGGTGAACACTGAAGCTTTCTTT. Protein sequence: CASSPLDRVNTEAFF.

The chain has TRBV11-2 and TRBJ1-6; 8 nucleotides agree with TRBD1. J was trimmed by 0 bases and V by 1 base; bases with no gene match: 8. The CDR3 sequence is 19 residues long. Germline values: CDR1 SGHAT, CDR2 FQNNGV. The CDR3 DNA sequence: TGTGCCAGCAGCTTAGGGGGAACAGGGGGGAGCTCCTATAATTCACCCCTCCACTTT. It encodes CASSLGGTGGSSYNSPLHF. Drawing the rest from reference TRBV11-2 and TRBJ1-6, the complete variable domain is EAGVAQSPRYKIIEKRQSVAFWCNPISGHATLYWYQQILGQGPKLLIQFQNNGVVDDSQLPKDRFSAERLKGVDSTLKIQPAKLEDSAVYLCASSLGGTGGSSYNSPLHFGNGTRLTVT.

This clonotype has just a few counts. This sequence joins TRBV7-9 and TRBJ1-2; D remains ambiguous. The V end lost 1 base, the J end lost 8 bases, and 11 bases lay between the germline ends. Germline CDR1 and CDR2: SEHNR and FQNEAQ (reference sequence). This CDR3 comprises 13 residues. The CDR3 DNA follows: TGTGCCAGCAGCTTAGTAGGGTTCCGGGGCTACACCTTC. It translates to CASSLVGFRGYTF.

This chain uses TRBV2 with TRBJ2-5, with 8 bases aligning to TRBD1. The CDR3 is 15 amino acids. From germline, CDR1 is SNHLY and CDR2 FYNNEI. J lost 4 bases, V lost 4 bases, and 8 bases had no gene match. The CDR3 here is CASSGGQVVSETQYF. The CDR3 coding sequence is TGTGCCAGCAGTGGGGGACAGGTGGTATCAGAGACCCAGTACTTC.

This clonotype is medium-sized in the sample. The chain links TRBV11-3 to TRBJ2-1, with a tentative D call TRBD1 (6 bases). CDR3 length equals 14 residues. V lost 8 bases and J lost 6, with 17 bases in between. CDR1 is SGHNT, CDR2 YENEEA, per germline. In nucleotides, the CDR3 is TGTGCCAGCCGCCGGGACAATGGGGTCAATGAGCAGTTCTTC. It translates to CASRRDNGVNEQFF.

This clonotype occurred a few times. The chain uses TRBV7-9 and TRBJ1-2; D ambiguous. Germline CDR1 and CDR2: SEHNR and FQNEAQ (reference sequence). Trimming stripped 1 base from V and 2 bases from J, with 8 bases between. The CDR3 spans 14 residues. CDR3 nucleotides: TGTGCCAGCAGCTTAGTCGCCTTAAACTATGGCTACACCTTC. It is translated as CASSLVALNYGYTF.

This clonotype was detected a few times. The genes are TRBV2 and TRBJ2-5, with D possibly being TRBD2 (6 bases). V was trimmed by 4 bases and J by 5 bases, leaving 14 bases between them. CDR1 SNHLY and CDR2 FYNNEI come from the germline V gene. This CDR3 contains 14 residues. The CDR3 reads CASSGNGGGETQYF. The CDR3 DNA is TGTGCCAGCAGTGGAAACGGGGGTGGGGAGACCCAGTACTTC.

V gene TRBV30 combines with J gene TRBJ2-3; a weak D match, TRBD2 (5 bases). From germline, CDR1 is GTSNPN and CDR2 SVGIG (reference sequence). V was pared by 0 bases and J by 0 bases, with 7 bases between. CDR3 length: 14 residues. The DNA for the CDR3 is TGTGCCTGGAGTGTAGGCGGGAGCACAGATACGCAGTATTTT. The encoded protein is CAWSVGGSTDTQYF.

The table lists this clonotype with a few counts. This chain connects TRBV2 to TRBJ2-3; D gene ambiguous. The CDR3 loop spans 11 amino acids. V was shortened by 3 bases and J by 4 bases, with 2 bases between the two germline ends. Germline values: CDR1 SNHLY, CDR2 FYNNEI. DNA for the CDR3: TGTGCCAGCAGTGACGCAGATACGCAGTATTTT. This sequence encodes CASSDADTQYF.